This is a list of T cell receptor beta chains from one sample in a study of OX40 agonist ivuxolimab in advanced cancers. Clones were read by immunoSEQ multiplex PCR, and TCRdb kept only the in-frame ones, dropping some. The data contain around 76,000 clones, 75% to 90% of them singletons. The material sequenced was CD4+ or CD8+ T cells sorted from blood, taken in a trial of the OX40 agonist ivuxolimab. The source of these receptors is an adult with an advanced solid tumor such as melanoma, head and neck, liver or kidney cancer. Both conserved end residues are part of each CDR3. The order of the fields is D gene, V gene, J gene, clone size, CDR3 length, CDR3 protein, CDR3 DNA. A D gene is named only where the DNA matches it firmly. Expanded clones are given a class, and other clones once, few, many or no size at all.

-	TRBV18	TRBJ2-4	-	12	CASSLVGNIQYF	TGTGCCAGCTCACTGGTAGGAAACATTCAGTACTTC
TRBD1	TRBV19	TRBJ1-1	-	14	CASSMTGANTEAFF	TGTGCCAGTAGTATGACAGGGGCGAACACTGAAGCTTTCTTT
-	TRBV11-2	TRBJ1-1	-	15	CASSLDGGGYTEAFF	TGTGCCAGCAGCTTAGATGGGGGGGGCTACACTGAAGCTTTCTTT
-	TRBV5-1	TRBJ2-4	-	15	CASSLDRAVQNIQYF	TGCGCCAGCAGCTTGGACAGGGCAGTACAAAACATTCAGTACTTC
TRBD1	TRBV2	TRBJ1-4	-	14	CASSQDRANEKLFF	TGTGCCAGCAGCCAGGACAGGGCTAATGAAAAACTGTTTTTT
-	TRBV5-8	TRBJ1-3	-	13	CASRSGGRNTIYF	TGTGCCAGCAGGTCGGGGGGTCGAAACACCATATATTTT
TRBD2	TRBV27	TRBJ2-7	-	16	CASRPSTSGSTYEQYF	TGTGCCAGCAGACCGTCAACTAGCGGAAGTACCTACGAGCAGTACTTC
-	TRBV19	TRBJ2-6	once	15	CASSRLSSGANVLTF	TGTGCCAGTAGTCGTCTCAGCTCTGGGGCCAACGTCCTGACTTTC
-	TRBV7-9	TRBJ1-1	few	11	CASSLGGEAFF	TGTGCCAGCAGCTTAGGTGGGGAAGCTTTCTTT
TRBD1	TRBV18	TRBJ2-7	-	15	CASSPPGTAEVEQYF	TGTGCCAGCTCACCACCCGGGACAGCGGAAGTCGAGCAGTACTTC
-	TRBV29-1	TRBJ2-3	-	13	CSVESASTDTQYF	TGCAGCGTTGAATCGGCTAGCACAGATACGCAGTATTTT
-	TRBV13	TRBJ2-3	-	16	CASSLVAGPGADTQYF	TGTGCCAGCAGCTTAGTGGCGGGGCCGGGGGCAGATACGCAGTATTTT
TRBD2	TRBV2	TRBJ2-3	-	14	CASILAEKTDTQYF	TGTGCCAGCATCCTAGCGGAGAAGACAGATACGCAGTATTTT
-	TRBV6-1	TRBJ1-6	-	15	CASSDRNSYNSPLHF	TGTGCCAGCAGTGACCGTAACTCCTATAATTCACCCCTCCACTTT
-	TRBV5-6	TRBJ2-1	-	14	CASSLAREDDEQFF	TGTGCCAGCAGCTTGGCAAGGGAGGATGATGAGCAGTTCTTC
-	TRBV2	TRBJ2-7	-	12	CASSAGPYEQYF	TGTGCCAGCAGCGCCGGGCCCTACGAGCAGTACTTC
-	TRBV30	TRBJ1-1	-	13	CAWKGHMNTEAFF	TGTGCCTGGAAGGGACACATGAACACTGAAGCTTTCTTT
TRBD1	TRBV19	TRBJ1-2	-	12	CAGSDRGYGYTF	TGTGCCGGGTCGGACAGGGGCTATGGCTACACCTTC
-	TRBV29-1	TRBJ1-5	-	13	CSVQEHSNQPQHF	TGCAGCGTACAGGAGCATAGCAATCAGCCCCAGCATTTT
TRBD1	TRBV28	TRBJ2-3	-	13	CASSTQGADTQYF	TGTGCCAGCTCTACTCAGGGGGCAGATACGCAGTATTTT
-	TRBV2	TRBJ1-2	-	14	CASSEGGLDYGYTF	TGTGCCAGCAGTGAAGGGGGATTGGACTATGGCTACACCTTC
TRBD2	TRBV27	TRBJ2-1	-	16	CASSLLGLAVNNEQFF	TGTGCCAGCAGTTTATTAGGACTAGCGGTAAACAATGAGCAGTTCTTC
TRBD2	TRBV5-6	TRBJ2-7	-	15	CASSLALAGFYEQYF	TGTGCCAGCAGCTTGGCACTAGCGGGGTTCTACGAGCAGTACTTC
-	TRBV28	TRBJ1-1	-	13	CASIFPGNTEAFF	TGTGCCAGCATATTCCCCGGTAACACTGAAGCTTTCTTT
-	TRBV9	TRBJ2-3	-	16	CASSVSGVGVTDTQYF	TGTGCCAGCAGCGTCAGTGGGGTTGGGGTCACAGATACGCAGTATTTT
TRBD2	TRBV2	TRBJ2-1	once	15	CASSDSGGARGEQFF	TGTGCCAGCAGTGACAGCGGGGGGGCTCGAGGTGAGCAGTTCTTC
-	TRBV27	TRBJ2-7	-	13	CASSNTANYEQYF	TGTGCCAGCTCCAATACGGCAAACTACGAGCAGTACTTC
-	TRBV30	TRBJ2-7	-	12	CAWGRGAYEQYF	TGTGCCTGGGGAAGGGGCGCTTACGAGCAGTACTTC
TRBD2	TRBV19	TRBJ2-4	-	15	CASSTGAGAKNIQYF	TGTGCCAGTAGTACCGGAGCGGGGGCCAAAAACATTCAGTACTTC
-	TRBV5-1	TRBJ1-1	once	13	CASSLGEDTEAFF	TGCGCCAGCAGCTTGGGAGAGGACACTGAAGCTTTCTTT
-	TRBV9	TRBJ2-2	-	15	CASNLDRVGTGELFF	TGTGCCAGCAATTTAGACAGAGTGGGGACCGGGGAGCTGTTTTTT
-	TRBV10-3	TRBJ1-1	-	11	CAIRGNTEAFF	TGTGCCATCCGAGGGAACACTGAAGCTTTCTTT
-	TRBV7-7	TRBJ1-6	-	13	CASSIDRISPLHF	TGTGCTAGCAGCATCGACAGGATCTCACCCCTCCACTTT
TRBD1	TRBV6-6	TRBJ1-3	-	15	CASSSLDRATDTIYF	TGTGCCAGCAGTTCCTTGGACAGGGCAACGGACACCATATATTTT
-	TRBV29-1	TRBJ2-3	-	12	CSVEGSPDTQYF	TGCAGCGTTGAGGGGAGTCCAGATACGCAGTATTTT
-	TRBV4-1	TRBJ2-5	few	16	CASSQGVRGYQETQYF	TGCGCCAGCAGCCAGGGGGTCCGGGGGTACCAAGAGACCCAGTACTTC
TRBD1	TRBV4-2	TRBJ1-5	-	15	CASSQGTGGDQPQHF	TGTGCCAGCAGCCAAGGGACAGGAGGGGATCAGCCCCAGCATTTT
-	TRBV19	TRBJ1-2	-	16	CASSIDNEGWSYGYTF	TGTGCCAGTAGTATAGATAACGAGGGATGGAGCTATGGCTACACCTTC
TRBD2	TRBV5-4	TRBJ2-3	-	16	CASSLYVRGGVDTQYF	TGTGCCAGCAGCTTGTACGTGCGGGGGGGCGTAGATACGCAGTATTTT
-	TRBV5-1	TRBJ1-5	-	21	CASSFGVARGGAYNSNQPQHF	TGCGCCAGCAGCTTTGGCGTTGCGAGGGGGGGCGCCTACAATAGCAATCAGCCCCAGCATTTT
-	TRBV5-6	TRBJ1-5	-	16	CASSSGYVRGNQPQHF	TGTGCCAGCAGCTCCGGGTACGTTAGGGGAAATCAGCCCCAGCATTTT
-	TRBV7-3	TRBJ2-3	-	13	CASSRQSADTQYF	TGTGCCAGCAGCCGACAGTCAGCAGATACGCAGTATTTT
TRBD1	TRBV27	TRBJ1-1	-	13	CASSFNRGTEAFF	TGTGCCAGCAGTTTTAACAGGGGGACTGAAGCTTTCTTT
-	TRBV2	TRBJ2-5	-	13	CADTGTRQETQYF	TGTGCTGATACCGGGACACGACAAGAGACCCAGTACTTC
TRBD1	TRBV5-1	TRBJ2-7	-	15	CASSLVSGTVYEQYF	TGCGCCAGCAGCTTGGTCTCCGGGACAGTTTACGAGCAGTACTTC
-	TRBV21-1	TRBJ2-3	-	16	CASSAVRDRSTDTQYF	TGTGCCAGCAGCGCCGTCCGGGACAGGAGCACAGATACGCAGTATTTT
-	TRBV5-6	TRBJ2-1	-	14	CASSLLGGNDEQFF	TGTGCCAGCAGCTTGCTAGGCGGGAACGATGAGCAGTTCTTC
TRBD2	TRBV5-4	TRBJ2-1	-	14	CASTISGAYNEQFF	TGTGCCAGCACCATAAGCGGGGCCTACAATGAGCAGTTCTTC
-	TRBV12-5	TRBJ1-4	-	15	CASGLGRIEGEKLFF	TGTGCTAGTGGTTTGGGTAGGATTGAGGGGGAAAAACTGTTTTTT
-	TRBV10-2	TRBJ2-7	-	13	CASSRRSSYEQYF	TGCGCCAGCAGTCGAAGGAGCTCCTACGAGCAGTACTTC
TRBD2	TRBV9	TRBJ2-5	-	15	CASSVGPSGGETQYF	TGTGCCAGCAGCGTAGGCCCTAGCGGGGGGGAGACCCAGTACTTC
-	TRBV9	TRBJ2-3	-	13	CASSVARGDTQYF	TGTGCCAGCAGCGTAGCTAGGGGGGATACGCAGTATTTT
-	TRBV19	TRBJ1-2	-	15	CASSIGFGTNYGYTF	TGTGCCAGTAGTATAGGCTTCGGAACAAACTATGGCTACACCTTC
TRBD1	TRBV6-1	TRBJ1-1	-	15	CASRPGTGTNTEAFF	TGTGCCAGCAGACCTGGGACAGGAACGAACACTGAAGCTTTCTTT
TRBD1	TRBV6-5	TRBJ1-4	-	15	CASSYGTASNEKLFF	TGTGCCAGCAGTTACGGGACAGCAAGTAATGAAAAACTGTTTTTT